The clone carrying this T cell receptor (beta chain) was observed a handful of times. The antigen is undetermined. The germline V gene encodes CDR1 MNHEY and CDR2 SMNVEV (reference sequence). The CDR3 runs 13 residues. J lost 13 bases, V lost 2 bases, and 8 bases had no gene match. This entry comes from a study of T cells in Graves' hyperthyroidism and ophthalmopathy. Background on the study: Initial diagnosis, before any treatment, was when peripheral blood was collected. Study results and limitations: Onset of ophthalmopathy came a median approximately 6.8 months after the model predicted it.

Researchers took RNA transcripts and amplified the TCR beta CDR3 regions from them. First-round RT-PCR with HTBI primers amplified the TCR CDR3 region. TCRdb recomputed calls from the multiplex PCR reads with MiXCR, one row per CDR3 protein. The sample contains over 500,000 distinct CDR3 sequences, about 16% of which appear only once. The chain joins TRBV27 to TRBJ2-3; 8 bases align to TRBD2. The sample comprised blood. This receptor was taken from a woman between 25 and 40 years old with Graves' ophthalmopathy. The CDR3 nucleotides read TGTGCCAGCAGTTTAGAGCTACGCGGGAGGAAGTATTTT. This codes for CASSLELRGRKYF.